This TCR beta chain appears in the sequencing data of a study of blood T cells in healthy people across ages. V shed 3 bases, J shed 2 bases, and the junction held 9 bases outside the gene matches. The CDR3 extends over 16 amino acids. Germline loops: CDR1 SGDLS, CDR2 YYNGEE. Alongside a J-beta primer mix, a sample-barcoded 5' primer served in a second PCR lasting roughly 7 to 12 cycles. Every cDNA molecule bore a tag from a template-switch adaptor containing 12 random nucleotides. Using its own MiXCR run on the 5' RACE reads, TCRdb lists one record per CDR3 protein. The table lists 1.5 million to 2 million distinct CDR3 sequences, roughly two fifths of them singletons, with roughly 23% in the top ten. This clonotype came up a few times.

V gene TRBV9 combines with J gene TRBJ2-7; 9 nucleotides align to TRBD1. The sample comprised blood. The clonotype was recovered from a human donor in good health. The CDR3 DNA follows: TGTGCCAGCAGCGCATACCCGGGACAGGGAACCTACGAGCAGTACTTC. Translating gives CASSAYPGQGTYEQYF.